A selection of T cell receptor beta chains follows, all from one sample in a study of beta chain features in type 1 diabetes. Clones were sequenced by immunoSEQ multiplex PCR, and TCRdb holds only the in-frame ones, with some missing. The top ten clones hold around 0.5% of a sample with 95,000 to 110,000 clones, 28% of them seen once. Sample: central memory CD4+ T cells from blood. These receptors originate from a woman younger than 30 with type 1 diabetes. Both conserved end residues are part of each CDR3. The D gene is left open where the match is weak. The size entry is marked missing in some rows and otherwise reads once, few, many or a size class.

D gene,J gene,clone size,CDR3 length,V gene,CDR3 protein,CDR3 DNA
NA,TRBJ1-5,few,14,TRBV7-2,CASSSSGGNQPQHF,TGTGCCAGCAGCTCTTCAGGGGGCAATCAGCCCCAGCATTTT
TRBD2,TRBJ2-1,NA,15,TRBV29-1,CSVDTGGGAYNEQFF,TGCAGCGTTGACACGGGAGGGGGGGCCTACAATGAGCAGTTCTTC
NA,TRBJ2-7,NA,13,TRBV5-1,CASSLESDYEQYF,TGCGCCAGCAGCTTGGAGAGCGATTACGAGCAGTACTTC
NA,TRBJ2-7,NA,13,TRBV6-5,CASRPQETYEQYF,TGTGCCAGCAGACCCCAGGAAACCTACGAGCAGTACTTC
NA,TRBJ1-2,NA,15,TRBV6-5,CASSYSIRGNYGYTF,TGTGCCAGCAGTTACTCGATTAGGGGAAACTATGGCTACACCTTC
TRBD1,TRBJ1-2,NA,15,TRBV13,CASSLAVGQGYGYTF,TGTGCCAGCAGCTTAGCGGTCGGACAGGGCTATGGCTACACCTTC
NA,TRBJ2-3,few,15,TRBV6-5,CASSPLASAGGTQYF,TGTGCCAGCAGTCCCCTTGCTAGCGCCGGAGGTACGCAGTATTTT
TRBD1,TRBJ1-4,few,16,TRBV29-1,CSVIQGATATNEKLFF,TGCAGCGTCATACAGGGGGCAACGGCAACTAATGAAAAACTGTTTTTT
NA,TRBJ2-3,few,15,TRBV12-5,CASGLLLADTDTQYF,TGTGCTAGTGGTTTACTACTAGCCGACACAGATACGCAGTATTTT
NA,TRBJ2-2,NA,15,TRBV5-1,CASSLEGIGTGELFF,TGCGCCAGCAGCTTGGAGGGGATAGGCACCGGGGAGCTGTTTTTT
TRBD1,TRBJ1-1,few,15,TRBV15,CATSRGGTGNTEAFF,TGTGCCACCAGCAGAGGCGGGACAGGCAACACTGAAGCTTTCTTT
NA,TRBJ2-7,few,14,TRBV28,CASRVTGRSYEQYF,TGTGCCAGCAGAGTGACAGGTCGGAGCTACGAGCAGTACTTC
TRBD2,TRBJ2-7,NA,15,TRBV6-1,CASSPYSGSSYEQYF,TGTGCCAGCAGTCCCTATAGCGGGAGCTCCTACGAGCAGTACTTC
NA,TRBJ2-2,NA,14,TRBV5-1,CASSLTGQAGELFF,TGCGCCAGCAGCTTGACAGGGCAAGCCGGGGAGCTGTTTTTT
NA,TRBJ1-2,few,11,TRBV28,CASSLFDGYTF,TGTGCCAGCAGTTTATTCGATGGCTACACCTTC
NA,TRBJ1-2,NA,16,TRBV29-1,CSVEVVRAEGKEGYTF,TGCAGCGTTGAAGTTGTGCGCGCGGAGGGGAAGGAAGGCTACACCTTC
NA,TRBJ2-3,NA,17,TRBV7-9,CASSHPFRGASTDTQYF,TGTGCCAGCAGCCACCCCTTCCGGGGAGCTAGCACAGATACGCAGTATTTT
NA,TRBJ2-1,NA,17,TRBV13,CASSFVPLGGSYNEQFF,TGTGCCAGCAGCTTCGTACCTCTGGGGGGCTCCTACAATGAGCAGTTCTTC
TRBD2,TRBJ2-6,NA,19,TRBV19,CASSLLGLAGRSGANVLTF,TGTGCCAGTAGTCTCCTAGGACTAGCGGGAAGGTCTGGGGCCAACGTCCTGACTTTC
TRBD1,TRBJ2-3,few,13,TRBV29-1,CSVASDGGQGQYF,TGCAGCGTTGCTTCGGATGGGGGACAGGGGCAGTATTTT
TRBD1,TRBJ1-2,few,13,TRBV7-9,CASSLDTGAGYTF,TGTGCCAGCAGCTTGGATACAGGGGCTGGCTACACCTTC
TRBD1,TRBJ1-4,NA,14,TRBV5-6,CASLVQGAHEKLFF,TGTGCCAGCTTGGTTCAGGGGGCGCATGAAAAACTGTTTTTT
TRBD1,TRBJ1-5,NA,15,TRBV28,CASSRDRGSVQPQHF,TGTGCCAGCAGTCGGGACAGGGGCAGTGTCCAGCCCCAGCATTTT